Listed here are 15 T cell receptor beta chains from one sample, sequenced in a study of T cell responses to AZD1222 COVID-19 vaccine (dated by TCRdb to the early 2020s). According to the study, the label for this sample's time point signals: about 28 days (+/-7) after the second vaccine dose. Library generation was performed with the immunoSEQ multiplex PCR assay. TCRdb retrieved this table from immuneACCESS and kept in-frame rearrangements only. Not all clones are present; in checked studies, unresolved V genes account for under half, and no reason is known for the remainder. Within this sample are roughly 180,000 clones, with 94% of them counted one time only. The ten most abundant clones make up under 2% of the sample. The source was peripheral blood, collected 28 days after the second AZD1222 dose. Receptors originate from an adult who received the AZD1222 COVID-19 vaccine.

V and J are TRBV4-1 and TRBJ1-5; no definite D call. The V and J ends lost 4 bases and 0 bases respectively, with 10 bases between them. The germline CDR1 and CDR2 sequences are MGHRA and YSYEKL. The CDR3 spans 15 residues. CDR3 DNA: TGCGCCAGCAGCCCAATGGGGTATAGCAATCAGCCCCAGCATTTT. Amino acid sequence: CASSPMGYSNQPQHF.

This rearrangement joins TRBV27 to TRBJ2-7, with D perhaps matching TRBD2 (6 bases). The CDR3 is 15 residues long. The V and J ends lost 2 bases and 7 bases respectively, with 18 bases between them. The germline V gene encodes CDR1 MNHEY and CDR2 SMNVEV (reference sequence). The CDR3 DNA reads TGTGCCAGCAGTTTAATCCCCGGGAAGGCGGGGGAGCAGTACTTC. It encodes CASSLIPGKAGEQYF.

The chain joins TRBV11-3 to TRBJ1-5, with D unresolved. This CDR3 contains 12 residues. Trimming shortened V by 1 base and J by 4 bases, and 2 bases separated the two germline ends. Looked up from germline, CDR1 is SGHNT and CDR2 is YENEEA. CDR3 in DNA: TGTGCCAGCAGCTTAGGAAATCAGCCCCAGCATTTT. It encodes CASSLGNQPQHF.

The V and J genes are TRBV20-1 and TRBJ2-1; D remains ambiguous. Germline V lookup: CDR1 DFQATT, CDR2 SNEGSKA (reference sequence). The CDR3 is 12 residues long. Trimming left V 3 bases short and J 5 bases short, with 8 bases between. The CDR3 sequence: CSASRYNNEQFF. The CDR3 bases are TGCAGTGCTAGTCGGTATAACAATGAGCAGTTCTTC.

V and J are TRBV10-2 and TRBJ1-1; D gene ambiguous. This CDR3 spans 12 amino acids. The germline V gene encodes CDR1 WSHSY and CDR2 SAAADI. Between the trimmed V and J ends, which lost 3 bases and 1 base, there was a span of 3 bases. CDR3 residues: CASSDPNTEAFF. For the CDR3, the DNA is TGCGCCAGCAGTGACCCGAACACTGAAGCTTTCTTT.

This clone was found once. The chain joins TRBV6-5 to TRBJ1-3; no clear D. The CDR3 loop spans 14 amino acids. In germline, CDR1 is MNHEY, CDR2 SVGAGI. Trimming left V 6 bases short and J 5 bases short, with 14 bases between. CDR3 protein: CASRRMGTRNTIYF. The DNA of the CDR3 is TGTGCCAGCAGAAGAATGGGTACCAGAAACACCATATATTTT.

The rearrangement uses TRBV10-2 and TRBJ1-5; no firm D call. Germline V gene data show CDR1 as WSHSY and CDR2 as SAAADI. The CDR3 runs to 13 residues. V gave up 4 bases and J gave up 11 bases, with 15 bases separating them. For the CDR3, the DNA is TGCGCCAGCAGTGGGGAGACCACTGTAGCCCAGCATTTT. Protein sequence: CASSGETTVAQHF.

The chain employs TRBV6-1 and TRBJ2-1; 10 nucleotides match TRBD2. Trimming took 3 bases from V and 6 from J; bases not matched to a gene: 5. The CDR3 loop spans 15 amino acids. Germline V CDR1 and CDR2: MNHNS, SASEGT. The CDR3: CASSEWGTSVNEQFF. CDR3 in DNA: TGTGCCAGCAGTGAGTGGGGGACTAGCGTCAATGAGCAGTTCTTC.

The rearrangement joins TRBV6-4 to TRBJ2-1; TRBD2 matches at 14 bases. Germline V gives CDR1 MRHNA, CDR2 SNTAGT. V lost 5 bases, J lost 4 bases, and 4 bases stayed unmatched. CDR3 size: 16 residues. CDR3 sequence (DNA): TGTGCCAGCAGTAGACTAGCGGGGGGGATATACAATGAGCAGTTCTTC. Translation gives CASSRLAGGIYNEQFF.

V is TRBV2 and J is TRBJ1-3; D is ambiguous. V shed 4 bases and J shed 8 bases, with 15 bases lying between them. CDR1 SNHLY and CDR2 FYNNEI come from the germline V gene. CDR3 length: 14 residues. CDR3 sequence (DNA): TGTGCCAGCAGTGGGGGTGTGTCCCCCTACACCATATATTTT. Translation: CASSGGVSPYTIYF.

The chain has TRBV30 and TRBJ1-1; D uncertain. Per germline, CDR1 GTSNPN and CDR2 SVGIG (reference sequence). The germline V and J ends were trimmed by 2 bases and 1 base, with 8 bases remaining between them. The CDR3 extends over 13 amino acids. This CDR3 reads CAWSFRGNTEAFF. The CDR3 nucleotides are TGTGCCTGGAGTTTTCGAGGGAACACTGAAGCTTTCTTT. The entire variable domain, with the rest obtained from reference TRBV30 and TRBJ1-1, is as follows: SQTIHQWPATLVQPVGSPLSLECTVEGTSNPNLYWYRQAAGRGLQLLFYSVGIGQISSEVPQNLSASRPQDRQFILSSKKLLLSDSGFYLCAWSFRGNTEAFFGQGTRLTVV.

The V and J genes are TRBV2 and TRBJ1-2; maybe TRBD1 (6 bases). This CDR3 region has 13 residues. V was clipped by 3 bases and J by 2 bases, with 7 bases between them. CDR1 and CDR2 (germline): SNHLY, FYNNEI. The CDR3 DNA sequence: TGTGCCAGCAGTGATACAGGGAACTATGGCTACACCTTC. Translation: CASSDTGNYGYTF.

The chain combines TRBV4-1 with TRBJ1-5; perhaps TRBD1 as D (5 bases). The germline V gene has CDR1 MGHRA and CDR2 YSYEKL. The CDR3 is 14 amino acids. Trimming stripped 4 bases from V and 7 bases from J, with 14 bases between. CDR3 in DNA: TGCGCCAGCAGCCGAGGTCGGGGGGGACAGCCCCAGCATTTT. Amino acid sequence: CASSRGRGGQPQHF.

This clone came up once. The chain uses TRBV14 and TRBJ2-7; tentatively, D is TRBD1 (6 bases). V shed 4 bases and J shed 0 bases, with 10 bases lying between them. The CDR3 totals 14 residues. Looked up from germline, CDR1 is SGHDN and CDR2 is FVKESK. CDR3 sequence (DNA): TGTGCCAGCAGCCCCCGGACAGACTCCTACGAGCAGTACTTC. Encoded protein: CASSPRTDSYEQYF.

V and J are TRBV5-8 and TRBJ1-4; no clear D. This CDR3 is 15 amino acids long. V was cut by 4 bases and J by 5 bases, with 15 bases left in between. Germline lookup yields CDR1 SGHTS and CDR2 YDEGEE. The CDR3 bases are TGTGCCAGCAGCCTCGTGGTGGCAGTGAATGAAAAACTGTTTTTT. This sequence encodes CASSLVVAVNEKLFF.